A single sample is the source of the 23 T cell receptor beta chains below, sequenced in a study of a mutant IDH1 vaccine in newly diagnosed glioma. Antigens of these TCRs are unknown. Clones were read by immunoSEQ multiplex PCR, and TCRdb kept only the in-frame ones, dropping some. Of about 40,000 clones in the sample, roughly 84% were seen once. The sample's time point: week 11, during vaccination. One vaccine dose held 300 ug of mutant IDH1 20-mer peptide and came with topical imiquimod. Here the sequenced sample was PBMCs, taken from a glioma patient whose treatment included an IDH1 peptide vaccine. The source of these receptors is a man aged 35-49 years with glioma.

The V call is TRBV7-3, the J call TRBJ2-2, with 8 bases that match TRBD2. This CDR3 contains 15 residues. The junction had 4 bases not matched to a gene; V was cut back by 3 bases and J by 4 bases. From germline, CDR1 is SGHTA and CDR2 FQGTGA. CDR3 nucleotide sequence: TGTGCCAGCAGCTTGGCGGGAGGTTCCACCGGGGAGCTGTTTTTT. It is translated as CASSLAGGSTGELFF.

This chain uses TRBV14 with TRBJ2-3, with 7 bases identical to TRBD2. CDR1 SGHDN and CDR2 FVKESK come from the germline V gene. The length of the CDR3 is 15 residues. J lost 0 bases, V lost 4 bases, and 4 bases had no gene match. The CDR3 bases are TGTGCCAGCAGCCCGATTAGCGGGAGCACAGATACGCAGTATTTT. The encoded protein is CASSPISGSTDTQYF.

The chain joins TRBV27 to TRBJ1-2; D may be TRBD1 (5 bases). CDR3 length: 12 residues. Trimming shortened V by 6 bases and J by 8 bases, and 13 bases separated the two germline ends. The V gene's germline CDR1 is MNHEY and CDR2 SMNVEV (reference sequence). CDR3 region: CASRTPAGGYTF. The CDR3 coding sequence is TGTGCCAGCAGGACTCCTGCAGGGGGCTACACCTTC.

The CDR3 region is CASSLWGPTEAFF. CDR3 DNA: TGCGCCAGCAGCTTGTGGGGGCCCACTGAAGCTTTCTTT. This chain uses TRBV5-1 with TRBJ1-1; TRBD1 might be the D (6 bases). Per germline, CDR1 SGHRS and CDR2 YFSETQ. V dropped 1 base and J dropped 4 bases, with 8 bases sitting between them. The CDR3 loop spans 13 amino acids.

This sequence joins TRBV7-6 and TRBJ2-1; D possibly uses TRBD1 or TRBD2 (7 bases each). This CDR3 region has 15 residues. Per the germline V gene, CDR1 is SGHVS and CDR2 is FNYEAQ. V was clipped by 2 bases and J by 5 bases, with 13 bases between them. The CDR3 reads CASSLFQGGDNEQFF. For the CDR3, the DNA is TGTGCCAGCAGCTTATTCCAGGGGGGGGACAATGAGCAGTTCTTC.

The rearrangement links TRBV19 to TRBJ1-5; D is perhaps TRBD1 (5 bases). Trimming removed 5 bases at V and 0 bases at J, with 14 bases between. This CDR3 comprises 16 residues. Germline CDR1 LNHDA, CDR2 SQIVND (reference sequence). The CDR3 spells CASSYTGTYSNQPQHF. CDR3 coding DNA: TGTGCCAGTAGTTACACCGGGACCTATAGCAATCAGCCCCAGCATTTT.

J is TRBJ1-5 and V is TRBV7-7; D is unclear. This CDR3 is 11 amino acids long. V was pared by 5 bases and J by 7 bases, with 6 bases between. Germline CDR1 reads SSHAT; CDR2 reads FNYEAQ (reference sequence). CDR3 protein: CASSHSQPQHF. CDR3 coding DNA: TGTGCCAGCAGCCACTCACAGCCCCAGCATTTT.

This clone was recorded only once. The chain carries TRBV15 and TRBJ2-7, with 10 bases identical to TRBD1. The CDR3 consists of 15 residues. Germline assignment: CDR1 LNHNV and CDR2 YYDKDF (reference sequence). The trim removed 5 bases at V and 1 base at J, leaving 5 bases unmatched. CDR3 DNA: TGTGCCACCAGCCGGACAGGGGGGGGATCCTACGAGCAGTACTTC. Translated, it gives CATSRTGGGSYEQYF.

V is TRBV28 and J is TRBJ1-2; D is unresolved. Per the germline V gene, CDR1 is MDHEN and CDR2 is SYDVKM. This CDR3 has 10 residues. V was trimmed by 6 bases and J by 8 bases, leaving 7 bases between them. The CDR3 DNA is TGTGCCAGCAGCCCTGGGGGCTACACCTTC. Amino acid sequence: CASSPGGYTF.

The chain has TRBV5-1 and TRBJ2-1; no definite D call. The CDR3 is 13 amino acids. Germline assignment: CDR1 SGHRS and CDR2 YFSETQ. V shed 0 bases and J shed 5 bases, with 6 bases lying between them. CDR3 sequence (DNA): TGCGCCAGCAGCTTGGTATGGGACAATGAGCAGTTCTTC. This sequence encodes CASSLVWDNEQFF.

In this sample, this clone is medium-sized (0.01 to 0.1%). The chain joins TRBV6-1 to TRBJ2-1; unclear D gene. The germline V gene encodes CDR1 MNHNS and CDR2 SASEGT. The V end lost 9 bases, the J end lost 6 bases, and 12 bases lay between the germline ends. The CDR3 consists of 12 residues. The CDR3 bases are TGTGCCAGTATAGGAAACGGCAATGAGCAGTTCTTC. Translating it yields CASIGNGNEQFF.

The chain has TRBV19 and TRBJ1-5; 10 positions agree with TRBD1. Germline CDR1 reads LNHDA; CDR2 reads SQIVND (reference sequence). The CDR3 length is 15 residues. V dropped 3 bases and J dropped 4; count of bases not matched to a gene: 3. As DNA, the CDR3 is TGTGCCAGTAGTATGACGGACAGGGGGAATCAGCCCCAGCATTTT. Translated, it gives CASSMTDRGNQPQHF.

By share of the sample, this clone is medium-sized. This rearrangement joins TRBV2 to TRBJ2-6, with 7 bases that match TRBD1. This CDR3 is 16 amino acids long. V was pared by 6 bases and J by 0 bases, with 5 bases of the junction left unmatched. Germline V gene sequence: CDR1 SNHLY, CDR2 FYNNEI. The CDR3 nucleotides read TGTGCCAGCAGCCGGGACAGTTCCTCTGGGGCCAACGTCCTGACTTTC. Its protein is CASSRDSSSGANVLTF. Combining the CDR3 with reference TRBV2 and TRBJ2-6 gives the whole variable domain EPEVTQTPSHQVTQMGQEVILRCVPISNHLYFYWYRQILGQKVEFLVSFYNNEISEKSEIFDDQFSVERPDGSNFTLKIRSTKLEDSAMYFCASSRDSSSGANVLTFGAGSRLTVL.

This chain links TRBV9 with TRBJ1-3; no reliable D call. The ends were cut back, 0 bases at V and 4 bases at J, with 11 bases in the middle. This CDR3 is 15 amino acids long. CDR1 and CDR2 from the germline V gene are SGDLS and YYNGEE. The CDR3 nucleotides read TGTGCCAGCAGCGTAGGAGGGAGTCCCGGAAACACCATATATTTT. It encodes CASSVGGSPGNTIYF.

The chain combines TRBV18 with TRBJ1-5; the match to TRBD1 covers 8 bases. Germline CDR1 reads KGHSH; CDR2 reads LQKENI. CDR3 size: 16 residues. The V gene end was trimmed by 2 bases and the J gene end by 6 bases; junction bases not matched to a gene: 9. The CDR3 loop reads CASSPGDQGAGQPQHF. In nucleotides, the CDR3 is TGTGCCAGCTCACCAGGGGACCAGGGGGCAGGTCAGCCCCAGCATTTT.

The gene calls are TRBV6-1 and TRBJ1-5; TRBD1 might be the D (6 bases). The CDR3 is 15 amino acids. Deletions cut 10 bases from V and 4 bases from J, with 20 bases between. Germline-derived CDR1 and CDR2 are MNHNS and SASEGT. CDR3 protein: CATRGPQRDNQPQHF. The CDR3 DNA reads TGTGCCACCAGGGGTCCTCAACGTGATAATCAGCCCCAGCATTTT.

The genes are TRBV27 and TRBJ2-2, with D perhaps matching TRBD1 (5 bases). Germline V gene sequence: CDR1 MNHEY, CDR2 SMNVEV (reference sequence). V was shortened by 3 bases and J by 6 bases, with 14 bases between the two germline ends. CDR3 length: 15 amino acids. In DNA, the CDR3 is TGTGCCAGCAGTTTTCAGGGCCGCTTAGCCGGGGAGCTGTTTTTT. Protein: CASSFQGRLAGELFF.

The chain employs TRBV4-3 and TRBJ2-3; D call uncertain. Germline CDR1 is LGHNA and CDR2 is YSLEER. V was shortened by 0 bases and J by 2 bases, with 9 bases between the two germline ends. CDR3 size: 15 residues. In nucleotides, the CDR3 is TGCGCCAGCAGCCAAGAATTTCGGTACACAGATACGCAGTATTTT. This translates into CASSQEFRYTDTQYF.

V gene TRBV28 combines with J gene TRBJ1-5; D uncertain. The V and J ends lost 3 bases and 7 bases respectively, with 16 bases between them. The CDR3 consists of 15 residues. The germline CDR1 and CDR2 sequences are MDHEN and SYDVKM. CDR3 in amino acids: CASSLGATGGQPQHF. CDR3 nucleotides: TGTGCCAGCAGTTTGGGAGCCACCGGAGGGCAGCCCCAGCATTTT.

The J gene is TRBJ2-3, the V gene TRBV4-3; D assignment may be TRBD1 or TRBD2 (5 bases each). The germline V gene has CDR1 LGHNA and CDR2 YSLEER. Trimming took 1 base from V and 0 from J, leaving 14 bases between them. The CDR3 has 17 residues. The chain's CDR3 is CASSQGETGTSTDTQYF. Written as DNA, the CDR3 is TGCGCCAGCAGCCAAGGGGAAACGGGGACCAGCACAGATACGCAGTATTTT.

This clone was seen only a few times. V gene TRBV13 combines with J gene TRBJ1-5; the D is unclear. CDR1 is PRHDT, CDR2 FYEKMQ, per germline (reference sequence). V lost 5 bases and J lost 4, with 9 bases in between. The CDR3 loop spans 13 amino acids. This chain's CDR3 is CASSRNRNQPQHF. The CDR3 nucleotides are TGTGCCAGCAGCCGGAACAGAAATCAGCCCCAGCATTTT.

V gene TRBV14 combines with J gene TRBJ2-5; TRBD1 might be the D (6 bases). The V gene's germline CDR1 is SGHDN and CDR2 FVKESK. Trimming left V 3 bases short and J 4 bases short, with 9 bases between. CDR3 size: 13 residues. The CDR3 loop reads CASSQDSLETQYF. As DNA, the CDR3 is TGTGCCAGCAGCCAGGACAGTTTAGAGACCCAGTACTTC.

This clone was counted between two and nine times. J is TRBJ2-1 and V is TRBV19; 10 bases are shared with TRBD2. This CDR3 is 16 amino acids long. The junction had 5 bases not matched to a gene; V was cut back by 6 bases and J by 0 bases. CDR1 and CDR2 (germline): LNHDA, SQIVND (reference sequence). In DNA form, the CDR3 reads TGTGCCAGTAGCACCATAGCGGGAGGCTCCTACAATGAGCAGTTCTTC. Its translation: CASSTIAGGSYNEQFF.